The 8 T cell receptor beta chains below all came from one sample that was sequenced in a study of blood T cell repertoires in COVID-19. This table comes from immunoSEQ multiplex PCR, and its TCRdb copy is limited to in-frame clones, with some not included. This sample carries around 150,000 clones, approximately 78% of them seen once, and the ten largest clones take about 10%. Material for sequencing was peripheral blood. These receptors came from a man in his fifties or sixties who had recovered from COVID-19.

The table lists this clone with a few counts. This chain links TRBV24-1 with TRBJ2-2, with TRBD1 matching over 7 bases. CDR1 and CDR2 (germline): KGHDR, SFDVKD. The V and J ends lost 11 bases and 3 bases, in that order; junction bases with no gene match: 5. This CDR3 is built from 13 residues. DNA of the CDR3: TGTGCCATCGGGGACAGTTACACCGGGGAGCTGTTTTTT. Translating gives CAIGDSYTGELFF.

The V gene is TRBV3-1 (or the pseudogene TRBV3-2), the J gene TRBJ2-2; possibly TRBD2 for D (6 bases). The CDR3 consists of 14 residues. Trimming shortened V by 0 bases and J by 7 bases, and 9 bases separated the two germline ends. CDR1 is LGHDT and CDR2 is YNNKEL in the germline V gene (reference sequence). In nucleotides, the CDR3 is TGTGCCAGCAGCCAAGATGGAGGGTTCGGGGAGCTGTTTTTT. Its protein is CASSQDGGFGELFF.

This sequence joins TRBV28 and TRBJ1-2; D is ambiguous. Germline CDR1 MDHEN, CDR2 SYDVKM. Trimming took 7 bases from V and 2 from J, leaving 20 bases between them. This CDR3 is built from 16 residues. The CDR3 DNA sequence: TGTGCCAGCACCGCAACGTTGTATACTACGAACTATGGCTACACCTTC. Translating it yields CASTATLYTTNYGYTF.

This clone was seen once. The V and J genes are TRBV27 and TRBJ2-1; TRBD2 aligns across 11 bases. This CDR3 has 14 amino acids. V lost 6 bases and J lost 8; bases outside the gene matches: 6. Germline V gene data show CDR1 as MNHEY and CDR2 as SMNVEV (reference sequence). CDR3 nucleotide sequence: TGTGCCAGCAGCCTAGCGGGGGGAGGGTATGAGCAGTTCTTC. This encodes CASSLAGGGYEQFF.

The chain couples TRBV7-6 to TRBJ2-3; weak D call: TRBD2 (5 bases). Deletions cut 0 bases from V and 5 bases from J, with 9 bases between. Germline CDR1 and CDR2: SGHVS and FNYEAQ. There are 14 residues in the CDR3. The CDR3 region is CASSLAFGVDTQYF. As DNA, the CDR3 is TGTGCCAGCAGCTTAGCGTTCGGGGTAGATACGCAGTATTTT.

The chain has TRBV7-2 and TRBJ2-7; D is possibly TRBD1 (6 bases). Germline V gene sequence: CDR1 SGHTA, CDR2 FQGNSA. The V and J ends lost 4 bases and 2 bases respectively, with 12 bases between them. CDR3 size: 14 residues. The CDR3 sequence: CASSSGTHTYEQYF. The CDR3 region has the DNA TGTGCCAGCAGCTCCGGGACACACACCTACGAGCAGTACTTC.

V and J are TRBV7-8 and TRBJ2-4; the match to TRBD2 covers 15 bases. Germline values: CDR1 SGHVS, CDR2 FQNEAQ. The ends lost 5 bases at V and 6 bases at J; junction bases unmatched: 2. There are 15 residues in the CDR3. In nucleotides, the CDR3 is TGTGCCAGCAGCCGGGGACTAGCGGGAGGAAACATTCAGTACTTC. It encodes CASSRGLAGGNIQYF.

The chain links TRBV28 to TRBJ1-4; D remains ambiguous. The germline V gene has CDR1 MDHEN and CDR2 SYDVKM. V was trimmed by 6 bases and J by 2 bases, leaving 10 bases between them. The CDR3 is 14 residues long. The CDR3 here is CASRFAGTNEKLFF. The CDR3 DNA reads as TGTGCCAGCAGGTTCGCGGGGACTAATGAAAAACTGTTTTTT.